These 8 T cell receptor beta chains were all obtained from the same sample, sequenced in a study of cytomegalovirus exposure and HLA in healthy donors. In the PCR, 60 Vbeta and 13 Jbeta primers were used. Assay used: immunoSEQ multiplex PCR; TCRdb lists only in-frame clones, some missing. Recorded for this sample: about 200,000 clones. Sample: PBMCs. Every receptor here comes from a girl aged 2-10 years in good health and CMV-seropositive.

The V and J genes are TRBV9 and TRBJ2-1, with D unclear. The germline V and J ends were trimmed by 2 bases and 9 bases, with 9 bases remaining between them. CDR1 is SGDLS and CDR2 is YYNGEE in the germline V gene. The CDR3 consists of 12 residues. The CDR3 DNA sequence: TGTGCCAGCAGCGTCTACGATTCTGAGCAGTTCTTC. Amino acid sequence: CASSVYDSEQFF.

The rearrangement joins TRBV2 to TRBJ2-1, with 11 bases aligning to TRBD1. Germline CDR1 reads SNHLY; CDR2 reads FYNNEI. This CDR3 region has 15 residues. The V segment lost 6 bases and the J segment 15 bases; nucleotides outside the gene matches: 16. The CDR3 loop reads CASSDVLDRGQLGFF. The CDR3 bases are TGTGCCAGCAGCGACGTTTTGGACAGGGGGCAACTGGGGTTCTTC.

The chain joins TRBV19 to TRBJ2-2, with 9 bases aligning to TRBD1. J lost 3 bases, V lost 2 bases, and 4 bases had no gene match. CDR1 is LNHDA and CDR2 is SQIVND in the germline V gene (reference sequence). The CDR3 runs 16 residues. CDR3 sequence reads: CASSISDRGYTGELFF. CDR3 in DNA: TGTGCCAGTAGTATAAGCGACAGGGGGTACACCGGGGAGCTGTTTTTT.

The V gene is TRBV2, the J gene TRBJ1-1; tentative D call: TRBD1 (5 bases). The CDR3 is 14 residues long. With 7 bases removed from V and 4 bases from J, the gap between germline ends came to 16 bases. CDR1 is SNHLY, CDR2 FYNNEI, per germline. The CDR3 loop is CASKRQYMITEAFF. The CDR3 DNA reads TGTGCCAGCAAACGACAGTACATGATCACTGAAGCTTTCTTT.

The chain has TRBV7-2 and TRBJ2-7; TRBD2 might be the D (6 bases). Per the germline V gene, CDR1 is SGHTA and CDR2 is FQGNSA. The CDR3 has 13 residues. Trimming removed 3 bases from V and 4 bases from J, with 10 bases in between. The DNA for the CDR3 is TGTGCCAGCAGCTTCGGTCGGGAGTACGAGCAGTACTTC. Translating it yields CASSFGREYEQYF.

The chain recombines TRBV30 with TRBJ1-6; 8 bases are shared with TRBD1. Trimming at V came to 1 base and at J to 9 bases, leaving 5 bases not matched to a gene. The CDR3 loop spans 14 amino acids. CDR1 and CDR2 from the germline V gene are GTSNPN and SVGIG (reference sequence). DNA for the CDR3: TGTGCCTGGAGTGCAGGGGGCGCCGCTTCACCCCTCCACTTT. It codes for CAWSAGGAASPLHF.

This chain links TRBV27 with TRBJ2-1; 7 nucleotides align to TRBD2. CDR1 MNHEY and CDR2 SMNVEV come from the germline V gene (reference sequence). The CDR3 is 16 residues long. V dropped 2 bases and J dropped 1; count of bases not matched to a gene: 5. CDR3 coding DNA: TGTGCCAGCAGTTTAATTGGGGAGGGTTCCTACAATGAGCAGTTCTTC. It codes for CASSLIGEGSYNEQFF.

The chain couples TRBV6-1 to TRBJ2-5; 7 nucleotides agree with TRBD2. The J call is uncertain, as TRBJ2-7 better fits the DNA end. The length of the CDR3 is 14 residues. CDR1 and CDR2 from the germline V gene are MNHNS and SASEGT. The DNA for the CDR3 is TGTGCCAGCAGTGAGGCCCCACTAGCGTCCGAGCAGTACTTC. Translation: CASSEAPLASEQYF.